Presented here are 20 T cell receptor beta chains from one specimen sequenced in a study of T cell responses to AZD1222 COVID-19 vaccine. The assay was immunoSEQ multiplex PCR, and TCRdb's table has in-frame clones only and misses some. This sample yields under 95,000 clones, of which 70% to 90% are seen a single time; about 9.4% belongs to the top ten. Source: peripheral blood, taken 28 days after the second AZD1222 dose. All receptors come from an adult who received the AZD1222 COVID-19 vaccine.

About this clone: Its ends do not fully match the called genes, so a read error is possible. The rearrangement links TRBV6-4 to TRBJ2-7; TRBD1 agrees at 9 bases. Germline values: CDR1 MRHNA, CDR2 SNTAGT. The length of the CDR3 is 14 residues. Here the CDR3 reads CASSYSGTGHEQYF. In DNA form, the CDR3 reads TGTGCCAGCAGTTACTCTGGGACAGGGCACGAGCAGTACTTC.

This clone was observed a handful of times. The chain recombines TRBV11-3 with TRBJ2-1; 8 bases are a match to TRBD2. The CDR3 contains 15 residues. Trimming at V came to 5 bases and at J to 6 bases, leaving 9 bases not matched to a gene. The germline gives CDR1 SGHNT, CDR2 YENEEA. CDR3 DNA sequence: TGTGCCAGCAGCAAACCGGGACTAGGGGGCAATGAGCAGTTCTTC. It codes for CASSKPGLGGNEQFF. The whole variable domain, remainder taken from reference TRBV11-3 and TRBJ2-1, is EAGVVQSPRYKIIEKKQPVAFWCNPISGHNTLYWYLQNLGQGPELLIRYENEEAVDDSQLPKDRFSAERLKGVDSTLKIQPAELGDSAVYLCASSKPGLGGNEQFFGPGTRLTVL.

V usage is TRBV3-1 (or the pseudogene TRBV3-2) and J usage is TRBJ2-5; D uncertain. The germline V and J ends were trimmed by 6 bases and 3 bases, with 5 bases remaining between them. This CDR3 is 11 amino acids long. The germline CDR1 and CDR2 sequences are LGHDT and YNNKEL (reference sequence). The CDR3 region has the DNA TGTGCCAGCAGTCTCAAAGAGACCCAGTACTTC. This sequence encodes CASSLKETQYF.

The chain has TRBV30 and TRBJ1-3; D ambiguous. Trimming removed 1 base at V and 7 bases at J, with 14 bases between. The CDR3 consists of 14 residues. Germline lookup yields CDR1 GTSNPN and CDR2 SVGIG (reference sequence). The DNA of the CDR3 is TGTGCCTGGAGTGGGGTGGGTTACGGCAACACCATATATTTT. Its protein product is CAWSGVGYGNTIYF.

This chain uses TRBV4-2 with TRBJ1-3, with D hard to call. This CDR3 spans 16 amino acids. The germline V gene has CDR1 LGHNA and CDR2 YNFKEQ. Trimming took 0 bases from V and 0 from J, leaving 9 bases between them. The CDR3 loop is CASSQDITASGNTIYF. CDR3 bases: TGTGCCAGCAGCCAAGACATCACAGCCTCTGGAAACACCATATATTTT.

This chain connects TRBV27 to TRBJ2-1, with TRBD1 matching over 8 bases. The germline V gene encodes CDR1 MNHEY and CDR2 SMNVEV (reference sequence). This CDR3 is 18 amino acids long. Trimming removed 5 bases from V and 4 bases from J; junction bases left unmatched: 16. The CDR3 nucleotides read TGTGCCAGCAGTCCGCATTGGACGGGACAGGTTCCTTACAATGAGCAGTTCTTC. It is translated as CASSPHWTGQVPYNEQFF.

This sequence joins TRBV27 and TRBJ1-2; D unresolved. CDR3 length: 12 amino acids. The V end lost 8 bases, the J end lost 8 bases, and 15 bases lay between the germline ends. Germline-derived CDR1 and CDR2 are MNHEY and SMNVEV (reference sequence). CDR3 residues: CASGQYSAGYTF. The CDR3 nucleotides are TGTGCCAGCGGTCAGTATTCAGCCGGCTACACCTTC.

The CDR3 bases are TGTGCCAGCAGCTTAGGTCAGCGGGGGTACACAGATACGCAGTATTTT. The encoded protein is CASSLGQRGYTDTQYF. This chain joins TRBV11-3 and TRBJ2-3; 8 bases fit TRBD2. The CDR3 runs 16 residues. Germline V gene data show CDR1 as SGHNT and CDR2 as YENEEA. The J segment lost 2 bases and the V segment lost 1 base, leaving 5 bases of the junction unmatched.

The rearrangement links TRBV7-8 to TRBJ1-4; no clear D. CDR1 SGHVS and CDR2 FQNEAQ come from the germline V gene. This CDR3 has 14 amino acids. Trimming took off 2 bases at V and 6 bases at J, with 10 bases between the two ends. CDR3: CASSLSEIDEKLFF. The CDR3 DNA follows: TGTGCCAGCAGCTTAAGTGAGATCGATGAAAAACTGTTTTTT.

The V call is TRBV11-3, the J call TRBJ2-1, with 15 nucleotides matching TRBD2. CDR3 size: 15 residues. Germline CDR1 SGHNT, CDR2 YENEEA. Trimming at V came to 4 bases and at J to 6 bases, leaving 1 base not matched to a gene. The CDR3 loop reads CASSWGLAGGNEQFF. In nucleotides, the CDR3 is TGTGCCAGCAGCTGGGGACTAGCGGGGGGCAATGAGCAGTTCTTC.

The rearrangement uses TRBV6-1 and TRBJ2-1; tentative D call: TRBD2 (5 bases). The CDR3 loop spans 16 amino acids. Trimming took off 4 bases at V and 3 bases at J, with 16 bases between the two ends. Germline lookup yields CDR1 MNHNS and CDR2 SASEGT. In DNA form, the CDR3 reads TGTGCCAGCAGTGCACTCTACAGAGGGCTCTACAATGAGCAGTTCTTC. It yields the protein CASSALYRGLYNEQFF.

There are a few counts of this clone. CDR3 sequence (DNA): TGTGCCAGCAGCCCTATCCAGGACACCGGGGAGCTGTTTTTT. Amino acids: CASSPIQDTGELFF. The chain joins TRBV6-2 or TRBV6-3 to TRBJ2-2; D is uncertain. Germline CDR1 and CDR2: MNHEY and SVGEGT. V lost 6 bases and J 3 bases, leaving 11 bases between the germline ends. This CDR3 spans 14 amino acids.

The CDR3 loop is CASSIDSVGPQHF. The CDR3 nucleotides read TGTGCCAGTAGTATAGACAGTGTGGGTCCCCAGCATTTT. V is TRBV19 and J is TRBJ1-5; D not certain. In germline, CDR1 is LNHDA, CDR2 SQIVND (reference sequence). V shed 0 bases and J shed 10 bases, with 10 bases lying between them. The CDR3 consists of 13 residues.

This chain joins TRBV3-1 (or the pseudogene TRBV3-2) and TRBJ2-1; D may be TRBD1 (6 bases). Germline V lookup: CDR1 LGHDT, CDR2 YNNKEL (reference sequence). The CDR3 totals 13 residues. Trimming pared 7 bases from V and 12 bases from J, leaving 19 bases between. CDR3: CASTRDTGMGQFF. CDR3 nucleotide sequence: TGTGCCAGCACCCGGGACACTGGTATGGGGCAGTTCTTC.

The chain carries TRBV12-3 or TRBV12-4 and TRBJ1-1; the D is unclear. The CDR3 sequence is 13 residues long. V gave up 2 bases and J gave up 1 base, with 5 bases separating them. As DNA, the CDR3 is TGTGCCAGCAGTTTATGGGGGAACACTGAAGCTTTCTTT. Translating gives CASSLWGNTEAFF.

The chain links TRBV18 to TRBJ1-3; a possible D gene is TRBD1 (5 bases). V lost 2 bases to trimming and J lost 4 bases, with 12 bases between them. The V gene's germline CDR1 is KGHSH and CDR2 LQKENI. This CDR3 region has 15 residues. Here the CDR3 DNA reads TGTGCCAGCTCACCAGGGCAGGGCGAAGGAAACACCATATATTTT. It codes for CASSPGQGEGNTIYF. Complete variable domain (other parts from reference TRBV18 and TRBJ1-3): NAGVMQNPRHLVRRRGQEARLRCSPMKGHSHVYWYRQLPEEGLKFMVYLQKENIIDESGMPKERFSAEFPKEGPSILRIQQVVRGDSAAYFCASSPGQGEGNTIYFGEGSWLTVV.

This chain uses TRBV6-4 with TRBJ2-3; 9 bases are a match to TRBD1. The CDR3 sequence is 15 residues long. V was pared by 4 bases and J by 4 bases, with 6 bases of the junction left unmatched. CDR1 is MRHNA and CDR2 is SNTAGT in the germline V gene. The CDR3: CASSGTGGTADTQYF. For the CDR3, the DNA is TGTGCCAGCAGTGGCACAGGGGGCACTGCAGATACGCAGTATTTT.

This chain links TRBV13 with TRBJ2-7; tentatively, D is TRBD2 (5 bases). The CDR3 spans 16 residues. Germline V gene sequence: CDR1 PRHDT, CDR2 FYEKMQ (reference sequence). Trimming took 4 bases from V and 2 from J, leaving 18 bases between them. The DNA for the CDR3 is TGTGCCAGCAGCTCCCGGACTGAAAGACAACCCTACGAGCAGTACTTC. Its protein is CASSSRTERQPYEQYF.

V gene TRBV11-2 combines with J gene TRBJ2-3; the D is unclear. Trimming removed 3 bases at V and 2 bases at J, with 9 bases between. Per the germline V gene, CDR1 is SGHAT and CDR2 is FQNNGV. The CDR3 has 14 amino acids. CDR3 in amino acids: CASSLLISTDTQYF. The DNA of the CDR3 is TGTGCCAGCAGCTTGCTGATATCCACAGATACGCAGTATTTT.

The CDR3 here is CASSYGGQGNEQYF. CDR3 DNA sequence: TGTGCCAGCAGTTACGGGGGACAGGGGAACGAGCAGTACTTC. The chain is built from TRBV6-6 and TRBJ2-7; 10 bases map to TRBD1. V was pared by 2 bases and J by 5 bases, with 3 bases of the junction left unmatched. The CDR3 is 14 residues long. The germline gives CDR1 MNHNY, CDR2 SVGAGI (reference sequence).